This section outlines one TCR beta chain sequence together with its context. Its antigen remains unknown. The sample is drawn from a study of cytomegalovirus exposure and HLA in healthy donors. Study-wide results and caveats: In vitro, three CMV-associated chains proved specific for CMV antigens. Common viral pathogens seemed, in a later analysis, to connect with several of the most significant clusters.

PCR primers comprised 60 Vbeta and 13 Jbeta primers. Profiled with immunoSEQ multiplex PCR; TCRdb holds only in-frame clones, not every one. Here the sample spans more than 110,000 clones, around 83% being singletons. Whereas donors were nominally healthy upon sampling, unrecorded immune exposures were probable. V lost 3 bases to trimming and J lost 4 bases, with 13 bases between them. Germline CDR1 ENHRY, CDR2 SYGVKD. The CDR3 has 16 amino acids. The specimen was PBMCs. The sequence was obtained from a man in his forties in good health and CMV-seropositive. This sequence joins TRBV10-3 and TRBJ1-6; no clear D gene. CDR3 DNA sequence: TGTGCCATCAGTGAATTCGGGGTTTCTTATAATTCACCCCTCCACTTT. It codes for CAISEFGVSYNSPLHF.